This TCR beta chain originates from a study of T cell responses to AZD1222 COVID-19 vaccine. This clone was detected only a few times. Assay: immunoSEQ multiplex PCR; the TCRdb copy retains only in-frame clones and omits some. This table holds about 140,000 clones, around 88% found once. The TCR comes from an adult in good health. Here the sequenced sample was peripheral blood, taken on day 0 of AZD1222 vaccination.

CDR3 bases: TGTGCCAGCAGCCCCCGGAGGGGCACACCAACTTACACCGGGGAGCTGTTTTTT. Translation: CASSPRRGTPTYTGELFF. The chain is built from TRBV7-9 and TRBJ2-2; a weak D match, TRBD2 (6 bases). The length of the CDR3 is 18 residues. Germline CDR1 is SEHNR and CDR2 is FQNEAQ (reference sequence). The V end lost 5 bases, the J end lost 3 bases, and 22 bases lay between the germline ends.